A selection of T cell receptor beta chains follows, all from one sample in a study of blood T cells in healthy people across ages. Each CDR3 protein gets one entry after TCRdb re-called the 5' RACE reads with MiXCR. The table records 800,000 or so distinct CDR3 sequences, around 68% of them present only once. Sequencing was performed on blood. Receptors originate from a man aged 25 to 40 in good health. CDR3s include the opening cysteine and the closing phenylalanine or tryptophan. D genes are given only for firm matches. Where a row states a size, it is once, few, many or the class of an expanded clone; other rows omit it.

TRBJ2-5,.,TRBV7-2,.,TGTGCCAGCAGCCTCCCGACTGGATCGTGGGGCGAGACCCAGTACTTC,CASSLPTGSWGETQYF
TRBJ2-1,.,TRBV4-2,.,TGTGCCAGCAGCCAAGGTACGGGAGCTGAGCAGTTCTTC,CASSQGTGAEQFF
TRBJ2-1,.,TRBV4-3,TRBD2,TGCGCCAGCAGCCAAGGACTAGCGTTGAGTCATGAGCAGTTCTTC,CASSQGLALSHEQFF
TRBJ2-7,many,TRBV7-7,.,TGTGCCAGCAGCTCGTCCCCGGGGTGCGAGCAGTACTTC,CASSSSPGCEQYF
TRBJ1-2,.,TRBV5-5,TRBD1,TGTGCCAGCAGCTTGGATTGGACAGGGAGTCGCTATGGCTACACCTTC,CASSLDWTGSRYGYTF
TRBJ2-7,few,TRBV6-5,.,TGTGCCAGCAGTTACAGGCAGCCCTACGAGCAGTACTTC,CASSYRQPYEQYF
TRBJ1-1,.,TRBV29-1,.,TGCAGCGTTGTGGCAGCGTTAATGAACACTGAATCTTTCTTT,CSVVAALMNTESFF
TRBJ2-1,few,TRBV4-2,.,TGTGCCAGCAGCCAATACCGGGGGCGGGATGAGCAGTTCTTC,CASSQYRGRDEQFF
TRBJ2-1,.,TRBV29-1,.,TGCAGCGTTCCCCGCTTGGAGGGTGAGCAGTTCTTC,CSVPRLEGEQFF
TRBJ2-1,many,TRBV7-9,TRBD2,TGTGCCTCCTCAATAGCGGGGGATACCAATTTGTTCTTC,CASSIAGDTNLFF
TRBJ2-7,.,TRBV9,TRBD1,TGTGCCAGCAATGGACAGGGGGCTAGCGAGCAGTACTTC,CASNGQGASEQYF
TRBJ2-1,few,TRBV13,TRBD2,TGTGCCAGCGTGTGGTCGGGACCTACCGCCAGCGGGGGGCGTAGTGAGCAGTTCTTC,CASVWSGPTASGGRSEQFF
TRBJ2-5,few,TRBV20-1,TRBD1,TGCAGTGCAGAACCGGGACAGGTCGAGGAGACCCAGTACTTC,CSAEPGQVEETQYF
TRBJ2-7,.,TRBV4-3,.,TGCGCCAGCAGCCCGACAGTCGCGGGGGCCGTCGAGCAGTACTTC,CASSPTVAGAVEQYF
TRBJ2-3,.,TRBV10-3,.,TGTGCCATCAGTAGGGGCGTGCTCACAGATACGCAGTATTTT,CAISRGVLTDTQYF
TRBJ1-6,.,TRBV5-6,TRBD1,TGTGCCAGCAGCGGCCCCACCGGGACAGCGTATAATTCACCCCTCCACTTT,CASSGPTGTAYNSPLHF
TRBJ2-7,.,TRBV6-2/TRBV6-3,.,TGTGCCAGCAGTTACGCGGAGATCTACGAGCAGTACTTC,CASSYAEIYEQYF
TRBJ2-1,.,TRBV11-2,.,TGTGCCAGCAGCTTAGTGCAGGGTGGTGAGCAGTTCTTC,CASSLVQGGEQFF
TRBJ2-1,.,TRBV9,TRBD2,TGTGCCAGCAGCGTAGTAAGCGGGATCTACAATGAGCAGTTCTTC,CASSVVSGIYNEQFF
TRBJ2-3,.,TRBV30,TRBD2,TGTGCCTGGAGTGTAACTAGCGGGGGGTCAGATACGCAGTATTTT,CAWSVTSGGSDTQYF
TRBJ2-7,.,TRBV2,.,TGTGCCAGCACTGTCCGGCCGCAGGGCGAGCAGTACTTC,CASTVRPQGEQYF
TRBJ2-3,.,TRBV12-3/TRBV12-4,.,TGTGCCAGCAGCCAACTAGGGTCCAAAGATACGCAGTATTTT,CASSQLGSKDTQYF
TRBJ1-5,.,TRBV10-3,.,TGTGCCATCAGTGAGTCCGGTTGGCAGGTGGATCAGCCCCAGCATTTT,CAISESGWQVDQPQHF
TRBJ2-6,.,TRBV6-2/TRBV6-3,.,TGTGCCAGCAGTTATTTGGGGGTAGGGGCCAACGTCCTGACTTTC,CASSYLGVGANVLTF
TRBJ2-5,.,TRBV6-5,.,TGTGCCAGCAGTTTTTCGCGGGACGTGGAGACCCAGTACTTC,CASSFSRDVETQYF
TRBJ2-3,.,TRBV12-3/TRBV12-4,.,TGTGCCAGCAGTTTAGAGCGGCCAGATACGCAGTATTTT,CASSLERPDTQYF
TRBJ2-5,.,TRBV7-9,.,TGTGCCAGCAGCCGCGATAGACAGGTGTACCAAGAGACCCAGTACTTC,CASSRDRQVYQETQYF
TRBJ1-4,.,TRBV4-2,.,TGTGCCAGCAGCCAAAGAATCCTTAATGAAAAACTGTTTTTT,CASSQRILNEKLFF
TRBJ2-3,.,TRBV12-3/TRBV12-4,TRBD1,TGTGCCAGCAGTTTAGAAGGGGGCCAAAGCACAGATACGCAGTATTTT,CASSLEGGQSTDTQYF
TRBJ2-7,.,TRBV7-2,.,TGTGCCAGCAGCTGGGACACCTTAACCTACGAGCAGTACTTC,CASSWDTLTYEQYF
TRBJ1-1,few,TRBV12-3/TRBV12-4,.,TGTGCCAGCAGTTTGCTCCCGGCAGGGCGGGCTTTCTTT,CASSLLPAGRAFF
TRBJ2-1,.,TRBV20-1,TRBD2,TGCAGTGCTACCTCTCCTAGCGGGGGGCACAATGAGCAGTTCTTC,CSATSPSGGHNEQFF
TRBJ2-1,.,TRBV24-1,TRBD1,TGTGCCACCAGTGTTCGGACAGGGGGCATTTACAATGAGCAGTTCTTC,CATSVRTGGIYNEQFF
TRBJ2-3,.,TRBV2,TRBD1,TGTGCCACCATTCGGGACAGCAACACAGATACGCAGTATTTT,CATIRDSNTDTQYF
TRBJ1-2,.,TRBV10-3,.,TGTGCCATCAGTGAGTCGAAGGTGGATGGCTACACCTTC,CAISESKVDGYTF
TRBJ2-2,.,TRBV9,.,TGTGCCAGCAGCGCAGCGATAAACACCGGGGAGCTGTTTTTT,CASSAAINTGELFF